These 26 T cell receptor beta chains share one sample of origin, sequenced in a study of spatial heterogeneity in lung cancer. Stated time point: sample taken at primary tumor resection. TCRdb processed the 5' RACE reads anew with MiXCR; each CDR3 protein has one entry. The sample comprises more than 45,000 distinct CDR3 sequences, approximately 5.7% of which are singletons, and 8.5% to 14% rests with the top ten. The sequences come from PBMCs, collected at surgery. These receptors came from a male donor with early-stage non-small cell lung cancer.

This clonotype came up many times. The V and J genes are TRBV21-1 and TRBJ2-1; TRBD2, the table's D call, was not compared with the DNA. TRBV21-1 is designated a pseudogene. CDR3 length: 16 amino acids. In nucleotides, the CDR3 is TGTGCCAGCAGCAAAGCTCAAGCGGAGAGCTACAATGAGCAGTTCTTC. Protein: CASSKAQAESYNEQFF.

This clonotype was counted many times. This sequence joins TRBV7-2 and TRBJ2-5; D remains unclear. Between the trimmed V and J ends, which lost 1 base and 1 base, there was a span of 7 bases. Germline V gene lookup returns CDR1 SGHTA and CDR2 FQGNSA. This CDR3 spans 14 amino acids. The CDR3 loop is CASSLVWAQETQYF. As DNA, the CDR3 is TGTGCCAGCAGCTTAGTGTGGGCCCAAGAGACCCAGTACTTC.

This clonotype was counted a few times. The CDR3 sequence: CASSQDRPVLQPQHF. CDR3 nucleotides: TGTGCCAGCAGCCAAGATAGGCCGGTACTTCAGCCCCAGCATTTT. V is TRBV3-2 and J is TRBJ1-5. TRBV3-2 is recorded as a pseudogene. The CDR3 loop spans 15 amino acids.

This clonotype has ten or more counts. The chain joins TRBV6-1 to TRBJ2-6, with D uncertain. From germline, CDR1 is MNHNS and CDR2 SASEGT. The CDR3 length is 15 residues. Trimming stripped 11 bases from V and 0 bases from J, with 14 bases between. This CDR3 is CAAVPQHSGANVLTF. The CDR3 coding sequence is TGTGCCGCGGTGCCACAGCACTCTGGGGCCAACGTCCTGACTTTC.

The CDR3 loop reads CASSMTGLSAGYTF. The CDR3 DNA reads TGCGCCAGCAGTATGACAGGCCTTTCAGCGGGCTACACCTTC. The chain combines TRBV4-3 with TRBJ1-2, with a tentative D call TRBD1 (6 bases). The V and J ends lost 6 bases and 8 bases respectively, with 19 bases between them. The CDR3 is 14 residues long. Germline CDR1 LGHNA, CDR2 YSLEER.

This clonotype was recorded many times. This sequence joins TRBV7-7 and TRBJ2-3, with 8 bases lining up with TRBD1. This CDR3 comprises 14 residues. V was pared by 5 bases and J by 5 bases, with 6 bases of the junction left unmatched. The V gene's germline CDR1 is SSHAT and CDR2 FNYEAQ (reference sequence). CDR3 loop: CASSQQGDGDTQYF. In DNA form, the CDR3 reads TGTGCCAGCAGCCAACAGGGGGATGGAGATACGCAGTATTTT.

Ten or more counts support this clonotype. The genes are TRBV7-7 and TRBJ2-3; 8 bases are a match to TRBD2. Per germline, CDR1 SSHAT and CDR2 FNYEAQ (reference sequence). Germline trimming cut 5 bases from V and 0 bases from J; bases unmatched to any gene: 16. The CDR3 spans 19 residues. The CDR3 DNA reads TGTGCCAGCAGCCTCTCGTTAGGAGTAGCGGGATCTAGCACAGATACGCAGTATTTT. This codes for CASSLSLGVAGSSTDTQYF. Combining the CDR3 with reference TRBV7-7 and TRBJ2-3 gives the whole variable domain GAGVSQSPRYKVTKRGQDVTLRCDPISSHATLYWYQQALGQGPEFLTYFNYEAQPDKSGLPSDRFSAERPEGSISTLTIQRTEQRDSAMYRCASSLSLGVAGSSTDTQYFGPGTRLTVL.

This clonotype was seen a few times. The chain employs TRBV6-5 and TRBJ2-1; TRBD2 is a possible D gene (7 bases). Looked up from germline, CDR1 is MNHEY and CDR2 is SVGAGI. V was trimmed by 2 bases and J by 7 bases, leaving 15 bases between them. This CDR3 spans 15 amino acids. In DNA, the CDR3 is TGTGCCAGCAGTTACGGGGGGCTAGCGGTAAATGAGCAGTTCTTC. Its translation is CASSYGGLAVNEQFF.

In this sample, this clonotype turned up many times. The J gene is TRBJ2-3, the V gene TRBV7-2; D ambiguous. The germline gives CDR1 SGHTA, CDR2 FQGNSA. V dropped 3 bases and J dropped 5 bases, with 9 bases sitting between them. The CDR3 extends over 13 amino acids. The CDR3 region is CASSLRWGDTQYF. The CDR3 region has the DNA TGTGCCAGCAGCTTGAGGTGGGGAGATACGCAGTATTTT.

This clonotype was detected many times. The rearrangement links TRBV7-2 to TRBJ2-7; 9 bases align to TRBD2. Per the germline V gene, CDR1 is SGHTA and CDR2 is FQGNSA. This CDR3 region has 15 residues. Trimming removed 5 bases from V and 5 bases from J; junction bases left unmatched: 10. In DNA, the CDR3 is TGTGCCAGCAGCCATACTAGCGCTAGCGGGAACGAGCAGTACTTC. Translated: CASSHTSASGNEQYF.

This clonotype was counted ten times or more. The chain carries TRBV9 and TRBJ2-7, with D possibly being TRBD1 (6 bases). Deletions cut 4 bases from V and 4 bases from J, with 12 bases between. The V gene's germline CDR1 is SGDLS and CDR2 YYNGEE. The CDR3 totals 13 residues. CDR3 sequence (DNA): TGTGCCAGCAGCCTCCGGGACACTTACGAGCAGTACTTC. Amino acids: CASSLRDTYEQYF.

This rearrangement joins TRBV11-2 to TRBJ2-7; a possible D gene is TRBD1 (5 bases). Trimming shortened V by 11 bases and J by 7 bases, and 18 bases separated the two germline ends. CDR3 length: 12 amino acids. The V gene's germline CDR1 is SGHAT and CDR2 FQNNGV. The CDR3 coding sequence is TGTGCCTCGTCGACCTCGCAGGGTGAGCAGTACTTC. It yields the protein CASSTSQGEQYF.

This clonotype was observed at least ten times. The chain is built from TRBV7-9 and TRBJ2-5; tentative D call: TRBD2 (6 bases). This CDR3 contains 15 residues. The V gene's germline CDR1 is SEHNR and CDR2 FQNEAQ (reference sequence). Trimming left V 3 bases short and J 1 base short, with 12 bases between. The CDR3 DNA reads as TGTGCCAGCAGCTTGGCTCTAGCGCCCCAAGAGACCCAGTACTTC. This translates into CASSLALAPQETQYF. Full variable domain (rest looked up from reference TRBV7-9 and TRBJ2-5): DTGVSQNPRHKITKRGQNVTFRCDPISEHNRLYWYRQTLGQGPEFLTYFQNEAQLEKSRLLSDRFSAERPKGSFSTLEIQRTEQGDSAMYLCASSLALAPQETQYFGPGTRLLVL.

This clonotype showed up many times. J is TRBJ1-5 and V is TRBV27; D might be TRBD1 (5 bases). Looked up from germline, CDR1 is MNHEY and CDR2 is SMNVEV (reference sequence). Trimming removed 6 bases at V and 4 bases at J, with 10 bases between. This CDR3 region has 13 residues. The CDR3 nucleotides read TGTGCCAGCAGGGGGCAGTTGAATCAGCCCCAGCATTTT. Translating it yields CASRGQLNQPQHF.

This clonotype was seen many times. The V gene is TRBV20-1, the J gene TRBJ2-3; TRBD2 matches 11 bases. J lost 1 base, V lost 6 bases, and 3 bases had no gene match. Germline CDR1 and CDR2: DFQATT and SNEGSKA (reference sequence). This CDR3 comprises 14 residues. The CDR3 sequence: CSAEGLAGTDTQYF. The CDR3 nucleotides are TGCAGTGCAGAGGGACTAGCGGGCACAGATACGCAGTATTTT.

This clonotype was recorded at least ten times. This chain uses TRBV27 with TRBJ2-7; D is possibly TRBD1 or TRBD2 (6 bases each). The CDR3 has 13 amino acids. The V and J ends lost 5 bases and 5 bases respectively, with 13 bases between them. CDR1 MNHEY and CDR2 SMNVEV come from the germline V gene (reference sequence). CDR3 coding DNA: TGTGCCAGCAGTCTCTCGGGGGCTGACGAGCAGTACTTC. It is translated as CASSLSGADEQYF.

This clonotype was seen repeatedly, ten times or more. This rearrangement joins TRBV5-6 to TRBJ2-7; 10 bases align to TRBD1. Unmatched junction bases numbered 6, after V lost 3 bases and J lost 6 bases. Germline CDR1 and CDR2: SGHDT and YYEEEE. The CDR3 extends over 14 amino acids. The DNA of the CDR3 is TGTGCCAGCAGCTACGGGACAGGGGCTTCCGAGCAGTACTTC. Its protein product is CASSYGTGASEQYF.

The table lists this clonotype with many counts. The chain has TRBV5-1 and TRBJ2-5; no clear D. This CDR3 spans 13 amino acids. Germline V lookup: CDR1 SGHRS, CDR2 YFSETQ. V dropped 0 bases and J dropped 3 bases, with 6 bases sitting between them. The chain's CDR3 is CASSLGTEETQYF. The CDR3 DNA reads as TGCGCCAGCAGCTTGGGGACGGAAGAGACCCAGTACTTC.

This clonotype was recorded many times. V gene TRBV5-1 combines with J gene TRBJ2-1, with TRBD1 as a possible D gene (5 bases). CDR3 length: 13 residues. CDR1 is SGHRS, CDR2 YFSETQ, per germline. Trimming took 4 bases from V and 3 from J, leaving 8 bases between them. CDR3 in amino acids: CASSNQGYNEQFF. CDR3 coding DNA: TGCGCCAGCAGCAATCAGGGCTACAATGAGCAGTTCTTC.

This clonotype has ten or more counts. J is TRBJ2-1 and V is TRBV18, with 10 bases that match TRBD1. J lost 5 bases, V lost 4 bases, and 2 bases had no gene match. This CDR3 region has 14 residues. The germline V gene has CDR1 KGHSH and CDR2 LQKENI. The CDR3 protein is CASSLGQGDNEQFF. Written as DNA, the CDR3 is TGTGCCAGCTCACTCGGACAGGGGGACAATGAGCAGTTCTTC. The full variable domain, rest sourced from reference TRBV18 and TRBJ2-1, is NAGVMQNPRHLVRRRGQEARLRCSPMKGHSHVYWYRQLPEEGLKFMVYLQKENIIDESGMPKERFSAEFPKEGPSILRIQQVVRGDSAAYFCASSLGQGDNEQFFGPGTRLTVL.

This clonotype was picked up a small number of times. V gene TRBV19 combines with J gene TRBJ2-4; a weak D match, TRBD2 (6 bases). The CDR3 sequence is 16 residues long. Per the germline V gene, CDR1 is LNHDA and CDR2 is SQIVND (reference sequence). The germline V and J ends were trimmed by 6 bases and 0 bases, with 15 bases remaining between them. CDR3 protein: CASRGPKGLAKNIQYF. DNA of the CDR3: TGTGCCAGTAGAGGGCCGAAGGGACTAGCCAAAAACATTCAGTACTTC.

This clonotype has a count of ten or more. This sequence joins TRBV12-3 or TRBV12-4 and TRBJ2-1; no reliable D call. The CDR3 contains 13 residues. Between the trimmed V and J ends, which lost 8 bases and 0 bases, there was a span of 8 bases. The CDR3 region has the DNA TGTGCCAGCCGGGCCGACTCCTACAATGAGCAGTTCTTC. Its protein product is CASRADSYNEQFF.

This clonotype came up many times. The V and J genes are TRBV6-5 and TRBJ1-1, with 10 positions matching TRBD1. Per germline, CDR1 MNHEY and CDR2 SVGAGI. The CDR3 extends over 17 amino acids. V lost 5 bases, J lost 1 base, and 10 bases stayed unmatched. CDR3 DNA: TGTGCCAGCAGTCGACGGACAGGGGGATTGGGGAACACTGAAGCTTTCTTT. Protein product: CASSRRTGGLGNTEAFF.

This clonotype was seen many times. This sequence joins TRBV7-9 and TRBJ2-1; 9 bases agree with TRBD1. The germline gives CDR1 SEHNR, CDR2 FQNEAQ (reference sequence). The CDR3 spans 15 residues. V was pared by 3 bases and J by 6 bases, with 6 bases of the junction left unmatched. As DNA, the CDR3 is TGTGCCAGCAGCTTGGGGACAGGGATCGTCAATGAGCAGTTCTTC. Translated, it gives CASSLGTGIVNEQFF.

This clonotype was counted many times. The chain couples TRBV5-6 to TRBJ2-1; 10 nucleotides align to TRBD1. With 3 bases clipped from V and 2 bases from J, the junction kept 2 bases outside the gene matches. Germline V lookup: CDR1 SGHDT, CDR2 YYEEEE. The CDR3 consists of 15 residues. In nucleotides, the CDR3 is TGTGCCAGCAGCTACGGACAGGGGGCCTACAATGAGCAGTTCTTC. It specifies CASSYGQGAYNEQFF.

V and J are TRBV6-5 and TRBJ2-1; D may be TRBD2 (5 bases). The CDR3 loop spans 12 amino acids. The germline V gene encodes CDR1 MNHEY and CDR2 SVGAGI. V dropped 8 bases and J dropped 8 bases, with 13 bases sitting between them. CDR3 protein: CASGLPWDEQFF. In DNA, the CDR3 is TGTGCCAGCGGACTCCCTTGGGATGAGCAGTTCTTC.